A selection of T cell receptor beta chains follows, all from one sample in a study of shared clonotypes between healthy human individuals. The data were produced by immunoSEQ multiplex PCR, yet TCRdb's version contains in-frame clones alone and is incomplete. The sample carries more than 2 million clones, around 95% recorded once. Source material: naive CD8+ T cells from PBMCs. The receptor source for this set is a young man in good health. Some clones in this sample may be carry-over from other donors' samples. CDR3s include the opening cysteine and the closing phenylalanine or tryptophan. D genes are given only for firm matches. Size values are once, few and many counts, or a class for expanded clones, and some rows have none.

size	D	V	J	length	DNA	CDR3
NA	NA	TRBV6-5	TRBJ1-1	13	TGTGCCAGCAGTTCAGGGTGGGGCACTGAAGCTTTCTTT	CASSSGWGTEAFF
NA	NA	TRBV9	TRBJ2-4	12	TGTGCCAGCAGCGGAGGGGAAAACATTCAGTACTTC	CASSGGENIQYF
NA	NA	TRBV15	TRBJ1-1	12	TGTGCCACCGGGGCGATGAACACTGAAGCTTTCTTT	CATGAMNTEAFF
NA	TRBD2	TRBV28	TRBJ2-1	18	TGTGCCAGCAGACCGACTAGCGGGTTTACGCACTCCTACAATGAGCAGTTCTTC	CASRPTSGFTHSYNEQFF
NA	TRBD2	TRBV13	TRBJ2-3	16	TGTGCCAGCAGCCCACGGGGACTAGCGGGAGCAGATACGCAGTATTTT	CASSPRGLAGADTQYF
NA	NA	TRBV13	TRBJ2-2	14	TGTGCCAGCAGCCCGGGACAGAACACCGGGGAGCTGTTTTTT	CASSPGQNTGELFF
NA	NA	TRBV20-1	TRBJ2-7	11	TGCAGTGCTCCCCAAGAGAGCTACCAGTACTTC	CSAPQESYQYF
NA	TRBD1	TRBV7-9	TRBJ2-7	14	TGTGCCAGCAGCGTCAGGGGGCCCACCTACGAGCAGTACTTC	CASSVRGPTYEQYF
NA	NA	TRBV2	TRBJ1-3	17	TGTGCCAGCAGTGACTTCCTACCGGGAGGCTCTGGAAACACCATATATTTT	CASSDFLPGGSGNTIYF
NA	NA	TRBV27	TRBJ1-5	12	TGTGCCAGCAGTCTTATAGGTCAGCCCCAGCATTTT	CASSLIGQPQHF
few	NA	TRBV19	TRBJ1-1	12	TGTGCCAGTACTCTGGGGGCCTCTGAAGCTTTCTTT	CASTLGASEAFF
NA	NA	TRBV29-1	TRBJ2-7	14	TGCAGCCACTACGGGACTGGACCGTTTAGAGAGCAGTACTTC	CSHYGTGPFREQYF
NA	NA	TRBV2	TRBJ2-1	14	TGTGCCAGCAGTGAAGATCAATTTGACGTCCAGCAGTTCTTC	CASSEDQFDVQQFF
NA	TRBD1	TRBV28	TRBJ1-1	16	TGTGCCAGCAGACGGGACAGGGGGACTATGAACACTGAAGCTTTCTTT	CASRRDRGTMNTEAFF
NA	NA	TRBV7-3	TRBJ2-2	17	TGTGCCAGCAGCTTACGGTCGGGAGACTCGAGCACCGGGGAGCTGTTTTTT	CASSLRSGDSSTGELFF
NA	TRBD2	TRBV27	TRBJ2-7	13	TGTGCCAGCAGTCCCACTAGCGGGACCGAGCAGTACTTC	CASSPTSGTEQYF
NA	NA	TRBV6-8	TRBJ2-2	16	TGTGCCAGCAGTTACTCCCGGGATATTGCGACCGGGGAGCTGTTTTTT	CASSYSRDIATGELFF
NA	NA	TRBV27	TRBJ2-7	14	TGTGCCAGCAGTTCGCCGGAAGACGCCTACGAGCAGTACTTC	CASSSPEDAYEQYF
NA	NA	TRBV10-3	TRBJ1-3	14	TGTGCCATCAGTGAGTCTGGAGGGAGAAACACCATATATTTT	CAISESGGRNTIYF
NA	NA	TRBV2	TRBJ2-2	16	TGTGCCAGCAGTGATCTAGACGAAACGAACACCGGGGAGCTGTTTTTT	CASSDLDETNTGELFF
once	NA	TRBV6-1	TRBJ2-5	16	TGTGCCAGCAGTGCTCCTCGACTAGGCAACCAAGAGACCCAGTACTTC	CASSAPRLGNQETQYF
few	TRBD1	TRBV7-9	TRBJ1-4	16	TGTGCCAGCAGCTTAGGCCAGACAGGGTCTAATGAAAAACTGTTTTTT	CASSLGQTGSNEKLFF
NA	TRBD1	TRBV7-8	TRBJ2-7	13	TGTGCCAGTCGGGACAGGGGGTCCTACGAGCAGTACTTC	CASRDRGSYEQYF
NA	NA	TRBV13	TRBJ1-1	15	TGTGCCAGCAGCACTGGACGAGGGATGAACACTGAAGCTTTCTTT	CASSTGRGMNTEAFF
NA	TRBD2	TRBV9	TRBJ2-1	16	TGTGCCAGCAGCGAGGGGGAGCGGGAGAGGAGCAATGAGCAGTTCTTC	CASSEGERERSNEQFF
NA	TRBD2	TRBV14	TRBJ2-2	17	TGTGCCAGCAGCCAAAATTATCGCGGGAGACCCACCGGGGAGCTGTTTTTT	CASSQNYRGRPTGELFF
NA	NA	TRBV4-1	TRBJ1-1	14	TGCGCCAGCAGCCAAGTACCAGGGGACACTGAAGCTTTCTTT	CASSQVPGDTEAFF
NA	TRBD1	TRBV5-6	TRBJ2-7	13	TGTGCCAGCAGCGCCGGGACAGCCTACGAGCAGTACTTC	CASSAGTAYEQYF
NA	TRBD2	TRBV7-2	TRBJ2-7	15	TGTGCCAGCAGCCCGGAGACTAGCGCCTTTTCCGAGCAGTACTTC	CASSPETSAFSEQYF
NA	NA	TRBV19	TRBJ2-7	14	TGTGCCAGTAGTCCCGGGGCAGGAGGTTACGAGCAGTACTTC	CASSPGAGGYEQYF
once	NA	TRBV6-5	TRBJ1-2	13	TGTGCCAGCAGTTACGGGACCCCGGGAGGCTACACCTTC	CASSYGTPGGYTF
NA	TRBD1	TRBV27	TRBJ1-2	15	TGTGCCAGCAGTTTGACACAGGGGGCGCTCTATGGCTACACCTTC	CASSLTQGALYGYTF
NA	TRBD2	TRBV15	TRBJ2-1	13	TGTGCCACCGGGACTAGCGGGTTAAATGAGCAGTTCTTC	CATGTSGLNEQFF
NA	NA	TRBV7-9	TRBJ2-2	13	TGTGCCGTCCACCTTATGGACGTCGGGGAGCTGTTTTTT	CAVHLMDVGELFF
NA	NA	TRBV27	TRBJ1-1	13	TGTGCCAGCAGTTTAGTAAAGCGGACTGAAGCTTTCTTT	CASSLVKRTEAFF
NA	TRBD2	TRBV7-9	TRBJ2-1	16	TGTGCCAGCGGAGGCTCGGTCCAGCGGGAGGCTGGTGAGCAGTTCTTC	CASGGSVQREAGEQFF
NA	TRBD1	TRBV2	TRBJ2-3	14	TGTGCCAGCAGCGAAGGGGGCAGGGCAGATACGCAGTATTTT	CASSEGGRADTQYF
NA	NA	TRBV28	TRBJ2-5	14	TGTGCCAGCAGTTTACGCCAACTAGAAGAGACCCAGTACTTC	CASSLRQLEETQYF
NA	NA	TRBV4-1	TRBJ2-3	16	TGCGCCAGCAGCCAAGATATCGGTCCTTCCCCAGATACGCAGTATTTT	CASSQDIGPSPDTQYF
once	NA	TRBV14	TRBJ2-5	14	TGTGCCAGCAGCCCCCGGGCGGGACTAGAGACCCAGTACTTC	CASSPRAGLETQYF
NA	NA	TRBV6-4	TRBJ2-1	15	TGTGCCAGCAGCGTCGAGGGGGGGCCCTACAATGAGCAGTTCTTC	CASSVEGGPYNEQFF
NA	NA	TRBV30	TRBJ1-1	16	TGTGCCTGGAGGATACCGACAATCGGACTGAACACTGAAGCTTTCTTT	CAWRIPTIGLNTEAFF
NA	TRBD2	TRBV11-2	TRBJ2-2	17	TGTGCCAGCAGCCCCTACCCATCTAGCGGGAGGGCCGGGGAGCTGTTTTTT	CASSPYPSSGRAGELFF
NA	NA	TRBV14	TRBJ2-4	16	TGTGCCAGCAGCCAGAGCACCTTACTAGCCAAAAACATTCAGTACTTC	CASSQSTLLAKNIQYF
NA	NA	TRBV7-9	TRBJ2-1	12	TGTGCCAGCAGCCCAGACGTCCCGGAGCAGTTCTTC	CASSPDVPEQFF
NA	NA	TRBV7-8	TRBJ1-1	13	TGTGCCAGCAGCTTTGGTTTTCTGGAAGAAGCTTTCTTT	CASSFGFLEEAFF
NA	NA	TRBV7-9	TRBJ1-2	14	TGTGCCAGCAGCTTAGGACACTCTCATTATCGAAACACCTTC	CASSLGHSHYRNTF
NA	NA	TRBV27	TRBJ2-4	17	TGTGCCAGCAGTCTAACCCCCCCTGGTATGACCAAAAACATTCAGTACTTC	CASSLTPPGMTKNIQYF
NA	NA	TRBV12-5	TRBJ2-1	16	TGTGCTAGTGGTTTGCCCTGGAAGCGGAACGACAATGAGCAGTTCTTC	CASGLPWKRNDNEQFF
NA	TRBD1	TRBV28	TRBJ1-2	16	TGTGCCAGCCATAGACAAAGACTAGGGGGCCCCGGTGGCTACACCTTC	CASHRQRLGGPGGYTF
once	TRBD2	TRBV10-3	TRBJ2-1	15	TGTGCCATCAGACCGGGACTAGCGGGAGCTATTGAGCAGTTCTTC	CAIRPGLAGAIEQFF
NA	NA	TRBV10-3	TRBJ2-7	13	TGTGCCATCAGCGGGGGGGACAGAGTCGAGCAGTACTTC	CAISGGDRVEQYF
NA	NA	TRBV5-1	TRBJ2-2	15	TGCGCCAGCAGTCGGGCGCAGGGCCTCACCGGGGAGCTGTTTTTT	CASSRAQGLTGELFF
NA	NA	TRBV4-1	TRBJ2-7	15	TGCGCCAGCAGCCAAGAGGGCAGGGGTGACTACGAGCAGTACTTC	CASSQEGRGDYEQYF
NA	TRBD1	TRBV5-4	TRBJ2-7	15	TGTGCCAGCAGCTTGGCCGGACAGGGCGGGGACGAGCAGTACTTC	CASSLAGQGGDEQYF
NA	TRBD2	TRBV5-1	TRBJ2-7	16	TGCGCCAGCAGCACCGACAGGACTAGCGGGAAGCACGAGCAGTACTTC	CASSTDRTSGKHEQYF
NA	NA	TRBV4-2	TRBJ2-7	13	TGTGCCAGCAGGCAGGGCACGTCCTACGAGCAGTACTTC	CASRQGTSYEQYF